What follows are 9 T cell receptor beta chains derived from one specimen sequenced in a study of T cell responses to AZD1222 COVID-19 vaccine. Sequencing used immunoSEQ multiplex PCR; TCRdb keeps in-frame clones, though not all of them. The sample holds about 120,000 clones, 70% to 90% seen once. The sequencing used peripheral blood, collected 28 days after the second AZD1222 dose. These receptors all stem from an adult who received the AZD1222 COVID-19 vaccine.

The rearrangement uses TRBV9 and TRBJ2-7, with D perhaps matching TRBD1 or TRBD2 (5 bases each). CDR3 length: 15 amino acids. Trimming left V 2 bases short and J 3 bases short, with 15 bases between. Germline V lookup: CDR1 SGDLS, CDR2 YYNGEE. CDR3 protein: CASSVRDQNYYEQYF. In DNA form, the CDR3 reads TGTGCCAGCAGCGTCCGGGACCAAAATTACTACGAGCAGTACTTC.

This chain links TRBV2 with TRBJ1-2; tentatively, D is TRBD1 (6 bases). The CDR3 contains 15 residues. Germline CDR1 and CDR2: SNHLY and FYNNEI. The germline V and J ends were trimmed by 1 base and 4 bases, with 13 bases remaining between them. The CDR3 here is CASSEVPRDTYGYTF. CDR3 nucleotides: TGTGCCAGCAGTGAAGTGCCCAGGGACACCTATGGCTACACCTTC.

In this sample, this clone turned up a few times. V gene TRBV7-8 combines with J gene TRBJ1-2; tentative D call: TRBD1 (6 bases). There are 15 residues in the CDR3. Trimming stripped 4 bases from V and 5 bases from J, with 17 bases between. Per the germline V gene, CDR1 is SGHVS and CDR2 is FQNEAQ. This CDR3 reads CASSSYPRGRYGYTF. CDR3 nucleotide sequence: TGTGCCAGCAGCTCATACCCCAGGGGACGGTATGGCTACACCTTC.

This clone was seen only a few times. This chain uses TRBV28 with TRBJ1-4; D might be TRBD1 (5 bases). Trimming left V 8 bases short and J 7 bases short, with 17 bases between. Germline V gene sequence: CDR1 MDHEN, CDR2 SYDVKM. The CDR3 consists of 14 residues. The CDR3 reads CASGGGGQGEKLFF. CDR3 sequence (DNA): TGTGCCAGCGGGGGTGGTGGGCAGGGTGAAAAACTGTTTTTT.

This chain links TRBV10-3 with TRBJ2-7; 14 bases are shared with TRBD2. Germline assignment: CDR1 ENHRY and CDR2 SYGVKD. The ends lost 10 bases at V and 4 bases at J; junction bases unmatched: 9. The CDR3 runs 15 residues. The CDR3 DNA follows: TGTGCCACTGGGACTAGCGGGGGTTCCGAGTACGAGCAGTACTTC. Translated, it gives CATGTSGGSEYEQYF.

V and J are TRBV6-2 or TRBV6-3 and TRBJ1-1; D unresolved. The CDR3 is made up of 11 amino acids. V lost 2 bases and J 10 bases, leaving 8 bases between the germline ends. CDR1 is MNHEY and CDR2 is SVGEGT in the germline V gene. CDR3 sequence: CASSYQNRAFF. The CDR3 DNA sequence: TGTGCCAGCAGTTACCAGAACCGAGCTTTCTTT.

J is TRBJ1-6 and V is TRBV7-3; D uncertain. The CDR3 consists of 14 residues. Trimming left V 8 bases short and J 4 bases short, with 12 bases between. CDR1 SGHTA and CDR2 FQGTGA come from the germline V gene. CDR3 in DNA: TGTGCCAGCGGGCTCGGACTTTATAATTCACCCCTCCACTTT. Its translation is CASGLGLYNSPLHF.

This clone came up a few times. The chain recombines TRBV20-1 with TRBJ2-1, with D possibly matching TRBD1 (5 bases). The CDR3 has 14 residues. From germline, CDR1 is DFQATT and CDR2 SNEGSKA (reference sequence). V was shortened by 4 bases and J by 8 bases, with 18 bases between the two germline ends. CDR3 DNA: TGCAGTGCTAATGACGTAAGGGGATTCGATGAGCAGTTCTTC. This sequence encodes CSANDVRGFDEQFF.

This chain uses TRBV9 with TRBJ2-1, with 8 bases matching TRBD2. J was trimmed by 7 bases and V by 0 bases; bases with no gene match: 6. CDR3 length: 15 residues. The germline V gene encodes CDR1 SGDLS and CDR2 YYNGEE. CDR3 amino acids: CASSVDGAGGNEQFF. In DNA form, the CDR3 reads TGTGCCAGCAGCGTAGATGGGGCGGGGGGAAATGAGCAGTTCTTC.